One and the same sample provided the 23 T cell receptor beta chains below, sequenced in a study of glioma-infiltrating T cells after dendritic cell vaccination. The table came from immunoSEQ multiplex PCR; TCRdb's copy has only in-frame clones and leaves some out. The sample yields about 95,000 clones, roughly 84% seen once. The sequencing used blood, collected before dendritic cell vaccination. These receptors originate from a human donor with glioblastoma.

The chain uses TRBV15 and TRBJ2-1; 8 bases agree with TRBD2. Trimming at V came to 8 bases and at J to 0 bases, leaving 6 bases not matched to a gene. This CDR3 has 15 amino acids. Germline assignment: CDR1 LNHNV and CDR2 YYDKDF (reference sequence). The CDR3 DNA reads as TGTGCCACCCAACTAGCGGCCGTCTCCTACAATGAGCAGTTCTTC. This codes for CATQLAAVSYNEQFF.

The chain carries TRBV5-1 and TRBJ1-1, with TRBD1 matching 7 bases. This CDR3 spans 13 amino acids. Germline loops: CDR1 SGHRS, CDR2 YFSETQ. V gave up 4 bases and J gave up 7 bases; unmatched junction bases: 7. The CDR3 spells CASSRDRLDEAFF. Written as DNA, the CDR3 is TGCGCCAGCAGCAGGGACAGACTAGATGAAGCTTTCTTT.

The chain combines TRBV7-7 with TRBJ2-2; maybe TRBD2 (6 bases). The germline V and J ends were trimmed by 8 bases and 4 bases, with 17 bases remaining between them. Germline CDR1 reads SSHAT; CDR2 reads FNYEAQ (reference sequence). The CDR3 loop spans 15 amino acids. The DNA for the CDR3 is TGTGCCAGCGAGGCGGGGACCGTTGGCACCGGGGAGCTGTTTTTT. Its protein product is CASEAGTVGTGELFF. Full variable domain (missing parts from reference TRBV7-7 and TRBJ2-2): GAGVSQSPRYKVTKRGQDVTLRCDPISSHATLYWYQQALGQGPEFLTYFNYEAQPDKSGLPSDRFSAERPEGSISTLTIQRTEQRDSAMYRCASEAGTVGTGELFFGEGSRLTVL.

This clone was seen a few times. CDR3 DNA sequence: TGTGCCAGCAGTTACTCGACAGTGAACACTGAAGCTTTCTTT. Its translation: CASSYSTVNTEAFF. The genes are TRBV6-5 and TRBJ1-1; D might be TRBD1 (5 bases). The CDR3 loop spans 14 amino acids. Germline V lookup: CDR1 MNHEY, CDR2 SVGAGI. Deletions cut 0 bases from V and 0 bases from J, with 5 bases between.

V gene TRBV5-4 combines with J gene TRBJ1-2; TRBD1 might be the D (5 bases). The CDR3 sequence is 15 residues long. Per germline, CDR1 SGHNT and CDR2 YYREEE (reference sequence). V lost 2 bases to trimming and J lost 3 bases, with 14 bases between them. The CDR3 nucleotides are TGTGCCAGCAGCTTTGTCGACAGAAAGCACTATGGCTACACCTTC. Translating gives CASSFVDRKHYGYTF.

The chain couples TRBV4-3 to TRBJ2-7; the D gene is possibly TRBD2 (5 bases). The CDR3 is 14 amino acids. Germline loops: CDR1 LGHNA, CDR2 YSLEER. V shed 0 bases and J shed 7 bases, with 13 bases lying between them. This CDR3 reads CASSQDWAGPEQYF. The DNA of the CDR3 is TGCGCCAGCAGCCAAGATTGGGCGGGTCCTGAGCAGTACTTC.

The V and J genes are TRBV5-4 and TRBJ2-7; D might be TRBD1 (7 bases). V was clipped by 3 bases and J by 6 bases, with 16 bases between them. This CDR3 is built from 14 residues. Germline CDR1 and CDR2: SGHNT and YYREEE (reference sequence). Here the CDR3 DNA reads TGTGCCAGCAGCTCGACGACAGGGAGGCGCGAGCAGTACTTC. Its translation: CASSSTTGRREQYF. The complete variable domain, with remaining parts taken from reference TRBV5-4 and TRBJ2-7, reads ETGVTQSPTHLIKTRGQQVTLRCSSQSGHNTVSWYQQALGQGPQFIFQYYREEENGRGNFPPRFSGLQFPNYSSELNVNALELDDSALYLCASSSTTGRREQYFGPGTRLTVT.

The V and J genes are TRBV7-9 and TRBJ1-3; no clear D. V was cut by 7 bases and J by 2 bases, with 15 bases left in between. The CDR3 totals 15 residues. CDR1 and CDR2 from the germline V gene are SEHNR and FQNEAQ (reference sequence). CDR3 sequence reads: CASTGEGRAGNTIYF. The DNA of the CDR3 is TGTGCCAGCACTGGGGAGGGCCGTGCTGGAAACACCATATATTTT.

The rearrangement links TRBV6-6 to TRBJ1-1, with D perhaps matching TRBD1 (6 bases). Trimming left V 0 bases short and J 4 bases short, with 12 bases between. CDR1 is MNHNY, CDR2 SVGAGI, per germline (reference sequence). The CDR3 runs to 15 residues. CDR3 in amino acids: CASSYSNRAATEAFF. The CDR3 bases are TGTGCCAGCAGTTACTCAAACAGGGCGGCCACTGAAGCTTTCTTT.

The CDR3 sequence: CAAGEMFEKLFF. The CDR3 coding sequence is TGTGCCGCTGGAGAAATGTTCGAAAAACTGTTTTTT. The chain uses TRBV25-1 and TRBJ1-4; D is uncertain. V lost 11 bases and J lost 8, with 15 bases in between. Germline V lookup: CDR1 MGHDK, CDR2 SYGVNS. The CDR3 has 12 residues.

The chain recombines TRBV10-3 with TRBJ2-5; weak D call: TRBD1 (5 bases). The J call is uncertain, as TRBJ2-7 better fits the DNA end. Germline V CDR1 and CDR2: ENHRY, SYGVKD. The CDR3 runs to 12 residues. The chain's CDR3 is CAIGHLPYEQYF. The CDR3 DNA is TGTGCCATCGGACACCTCCCCTACGAGCAGTACTTC.

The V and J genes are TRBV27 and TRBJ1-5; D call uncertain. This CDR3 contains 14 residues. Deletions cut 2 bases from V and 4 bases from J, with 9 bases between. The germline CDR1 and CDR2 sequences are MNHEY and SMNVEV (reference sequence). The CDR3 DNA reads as TGTGCCAGCAGTTTAAGAGGGCCTAATCAGCCCCAGCATTTT. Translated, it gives CASSLRGPNQPQHF.

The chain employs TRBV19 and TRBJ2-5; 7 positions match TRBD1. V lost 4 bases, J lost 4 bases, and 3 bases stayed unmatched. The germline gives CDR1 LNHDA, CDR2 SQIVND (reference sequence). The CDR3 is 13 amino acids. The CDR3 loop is CASSKRGRETQYF. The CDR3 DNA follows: TGTGCCAGTAGTAAAAGGGGGCGAGAGACCCAGTACTTC.

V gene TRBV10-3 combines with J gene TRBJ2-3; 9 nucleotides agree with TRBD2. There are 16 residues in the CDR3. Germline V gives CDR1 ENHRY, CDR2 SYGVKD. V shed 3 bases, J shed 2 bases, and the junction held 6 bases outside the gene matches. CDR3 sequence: CAISEGLAGSTDTQYF. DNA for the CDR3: TGTGCCATCAGTGAAGGCCTAGCGGGGTCCACAGATACGCAGTATTTT.

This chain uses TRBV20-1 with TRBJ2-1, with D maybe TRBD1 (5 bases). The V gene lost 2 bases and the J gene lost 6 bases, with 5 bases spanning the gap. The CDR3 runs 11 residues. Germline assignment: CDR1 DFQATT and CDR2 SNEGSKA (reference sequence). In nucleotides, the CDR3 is TGCAGTGCTAGACAGGGCAATGAGCAGTTCTTC. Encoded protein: CSARQGNEQFF.

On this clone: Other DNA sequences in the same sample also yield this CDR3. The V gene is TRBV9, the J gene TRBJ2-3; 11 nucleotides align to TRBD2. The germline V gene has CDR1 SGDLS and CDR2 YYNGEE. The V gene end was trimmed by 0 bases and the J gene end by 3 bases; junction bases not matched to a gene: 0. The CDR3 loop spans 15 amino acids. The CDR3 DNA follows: TGTGCCAGCAGCGTAGGACTAGCGGGAACAGATACGCAGTATTTT. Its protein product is CASSVGLAGTDTQYF.

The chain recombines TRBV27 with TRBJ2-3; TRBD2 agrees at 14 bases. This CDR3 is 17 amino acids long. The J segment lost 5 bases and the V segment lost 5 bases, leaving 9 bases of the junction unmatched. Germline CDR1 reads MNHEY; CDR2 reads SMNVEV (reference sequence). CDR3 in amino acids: CASSPRGLAGVVDTQYF. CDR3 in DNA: TGTGCCAGCAGTCCCAGGGGACTAGCGGGAGTGGTAGATACGCAGTATTTT.

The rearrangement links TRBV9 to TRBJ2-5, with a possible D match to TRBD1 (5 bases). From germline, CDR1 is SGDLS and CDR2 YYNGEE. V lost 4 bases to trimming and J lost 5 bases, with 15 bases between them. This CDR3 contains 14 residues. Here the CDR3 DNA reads TGTGCCAGCAGCCCAGGACACCCACGGGAGACCCAGTACTTC. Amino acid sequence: CASSPGHPRETQYF.

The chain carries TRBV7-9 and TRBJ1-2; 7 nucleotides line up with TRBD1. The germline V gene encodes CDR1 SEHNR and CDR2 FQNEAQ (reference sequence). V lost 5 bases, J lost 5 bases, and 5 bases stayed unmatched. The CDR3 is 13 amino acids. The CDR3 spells CASSLQGRYGYTF. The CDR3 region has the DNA TGTGCCAGCAGCCTACAGGGGAGGTATGGCTACACCTTC.

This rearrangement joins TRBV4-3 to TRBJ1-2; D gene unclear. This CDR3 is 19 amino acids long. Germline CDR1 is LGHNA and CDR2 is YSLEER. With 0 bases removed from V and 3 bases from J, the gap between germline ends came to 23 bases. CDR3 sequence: CASSQDRSGIERGYYGYTF. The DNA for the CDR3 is TGCGCCAGCAGCCAAGATAGGAGCGGAATAGAAAGAGGATACTATGGCTACACCTTC.

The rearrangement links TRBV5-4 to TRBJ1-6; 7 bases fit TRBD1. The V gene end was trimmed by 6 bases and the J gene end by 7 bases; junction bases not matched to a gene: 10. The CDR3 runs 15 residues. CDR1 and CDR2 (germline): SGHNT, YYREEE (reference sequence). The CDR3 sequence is CASNPAGQPNSPLHF. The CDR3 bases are TGTGCCAGCAACCCGGCGGGACAGCCAAATTCACCCCTCCACTTT.

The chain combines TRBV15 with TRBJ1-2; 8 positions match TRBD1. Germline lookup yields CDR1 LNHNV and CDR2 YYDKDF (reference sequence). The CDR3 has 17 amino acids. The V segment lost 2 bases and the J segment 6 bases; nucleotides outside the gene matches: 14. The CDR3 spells CATSRLAGGQAEDGYTF. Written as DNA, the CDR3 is TGTGCCACCAGCAGACTGGCAGGGGGCCAAGCCGAGGATGGCTACACCTTC.

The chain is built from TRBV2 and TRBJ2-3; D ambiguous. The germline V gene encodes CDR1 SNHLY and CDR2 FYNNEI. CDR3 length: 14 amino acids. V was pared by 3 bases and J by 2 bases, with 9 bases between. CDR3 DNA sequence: TGTGCCAGCAGTGAGTGGGCCACCACAGATACGCAGTATTTT. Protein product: CASSEWATTDTQYF.